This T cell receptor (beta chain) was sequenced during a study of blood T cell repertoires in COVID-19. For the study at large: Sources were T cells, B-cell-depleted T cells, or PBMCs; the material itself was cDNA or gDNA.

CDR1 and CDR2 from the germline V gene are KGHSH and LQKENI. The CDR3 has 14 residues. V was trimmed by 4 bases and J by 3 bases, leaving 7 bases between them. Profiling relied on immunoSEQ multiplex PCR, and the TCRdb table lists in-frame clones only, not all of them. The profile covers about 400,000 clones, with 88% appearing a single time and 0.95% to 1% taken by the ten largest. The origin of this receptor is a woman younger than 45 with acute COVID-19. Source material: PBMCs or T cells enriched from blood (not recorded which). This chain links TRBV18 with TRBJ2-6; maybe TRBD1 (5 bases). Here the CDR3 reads CASSQGLGANVLTF. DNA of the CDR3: TGTGCCAGCTCACAGGGGCTTGGGGCCAACGTCCTGACTTTC.